This TCR beta chain was recovered during a study of T cells in Graves' hyperthyroidism and ophthalmopathy. Study summary: Peripheral blood was secured at the point of initial diagnosis, before any treatment. Study-level findings and limits: Most thyroid clonotypes with frequency above 0.001 were detected in blood.

Regions amplified from RNA transcripts were the TCR beta CDR3 regions. During a first-round RT-PCR of the TCR CDR3, the HTBI primer set was used. TCRdb recomputed calls from the multiplex PCR reads with MiXCR, one row per CDR3 protein. The data show approximately 640,000 distinct CDR3 sequences, around 16% seen once. This clonotype has a count of ten or more. Its cognate antigen is unknown. Clinicians diagnosed patients from clinical symptoms, serum thyroxine and TRAb, thyroid ultrasound and orbital computed tomography. Each 10 ml fresh peripheral blood draw supplied the PBMCs. The V end lost 4 bases, the J end lost 4 bases, and 15 bases lay between the germline ends. The CDR3 runs to 15 residues.

The chain links TRBV12-3 or TRBV12-4 to TRBJ2-3; D possibly corresponds to TRBD2 (5 bases). Source material: blood. This TCR was recovered from a woman in her thirties with Graves' hyperthyroidism. The CDR3 sequence is CASSYGEQGSDTQYF. The CDR3 region has the DNA TGTGCCAGCAGTTATGGGGAGCAAGGGTCAGATACGCAGTATTTT.